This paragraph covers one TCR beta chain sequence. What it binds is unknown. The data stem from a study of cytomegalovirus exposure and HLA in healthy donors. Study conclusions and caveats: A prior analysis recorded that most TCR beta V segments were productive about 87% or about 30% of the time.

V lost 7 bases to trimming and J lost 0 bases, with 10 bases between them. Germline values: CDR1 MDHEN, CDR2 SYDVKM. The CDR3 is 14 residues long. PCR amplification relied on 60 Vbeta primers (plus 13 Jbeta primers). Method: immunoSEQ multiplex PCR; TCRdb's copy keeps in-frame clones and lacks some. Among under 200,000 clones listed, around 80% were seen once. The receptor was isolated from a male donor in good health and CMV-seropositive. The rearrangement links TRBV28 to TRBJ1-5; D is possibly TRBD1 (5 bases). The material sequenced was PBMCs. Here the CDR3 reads CASTPRGSNQPQHF. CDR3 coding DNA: TGTGCCAGCACCCCAAGGGGTAGCAATCAGCCCCAGCATTTT. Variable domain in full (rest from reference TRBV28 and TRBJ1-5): DVKVTQSSRYLVKRTGEKVFLECVQDMDHENMFWYRQDPGLGLRLIYFSYDVKMKEKGDIPEGYSVSREKKERFSLILESASTNQTSMYLCASTPRGSNQPQHFGDGTRLSIL.